One and the same sample provided the 20 T cell receptor beta chains below, sequenced in a study of blood T cell repertoires in COVID-19. The assay was immunoSEQ multiplex PCR, and TCRdb's table has in-frame clones only and misses some. The table records about 98,000 clones, 75% to 95% of them present only once. Sequencing input: peripheral blood. All receptors derive from a man between 18 and 29 years old with acute or convalescent COVID-19.

To note about this clone: The identical CDR3 is also encoded by other nucleotide sequences in the sample. This chain links TRBV24-1 with TRBJ1-1; a possible D gene is TRBD1 (5 bases). CDR3 size: 13 residues. Germline CDR1 is KGHDR and CDR2 is SFDVKD. V was trimmed by 8 bases and J by 0 bases, leaving 9 bases between them. The CDR3 region is CATTGGMNTEAFF. The CDR3 DNA follows: TGTGCCACCACCGGGGGAATGAACACTGAAGCTTTCTTT.

The chain combines TRBV7-8 with TRBJ1-6; D is perhaps TRBD1 (5 bases). This CDR3 has 16 amino acids. V was pared by 0 bases and J by 10 bases, with 16 bases between. CDR1 and CDR2 from the germline V gene are SGHVS and FQNEAQ. This CDR3 reads CASSLARDSLGSPLHF. In DNA, the CDR3 is TGTGCCAGCAGCTTAGCCAGGGATTCGTTAGGCTCACCCCTCCACTTT.

The chain joins TRBV19 to TRBJ2-1; possibly TRBD2 for D (7 bases). The V gene lost 7 bases and the J gene lost 2 bases, with 18 bases spanning the gap. This CDR3 contains 16 residues. Germline V lookup: CDR1 LNHDA, CDR2 SQIVND (reference sequence). This CDR3 reads CASTRIGGGPYNEQFF. In nucleotides, the CDR3 is TGTGCCAGTACTCGAATTGGGGGGGGGCCCTACAATGAGCAGTTCTTC.

The chain uses TRBV5-1 and TRBJ2-2, with D uncertain. Trimming left V 1 base short and J 3 bases short, with 4 bases between. The CDR3 spans 13 residues. The germline V gene encodes CDR1 SGHRS and CDR2 YFSETQ. The CDR3 sequence is CASSLSDTGELFF. The DNA of the CDR3 is TGCGCCAGCAGCTTGTCGGACACCGGGGAGCTGTTTTTT.

The V gene is TRBV6-5, the J gene TRBJ1-2; TRBD1 is a possible D gene (6 bases). This CDR3 spans 13 amino acids. V was shortened by 5 bases and J by 7 bases, with 14 bases between the two germline ends. From germline, CDR1 is MNHEY and CDR2 SVGAGI. Here the CDR3 reads CASSIPGVRGYTF. The CDR3, as DNA: TGTGCCAGCAGTATCCCAGGGGTGCGTGGCTACACCTTC.

The chain couples TRBV5-8 to TRBJ1-5, with a weak D call TRBD1 (5 bases). Trimming removed 2 bases from V and 7 bases from J, with 13 bases in between. The CDR3 covers 14 residues. Germline V gene sequence: CDR1 SGHTS, CDR2 YDEGEE. CDR3 in DNA: TGTGCCAGCAGCTTCAGAGGGACTGGGCAGCCCCAGCATTTT. Amino acid sequence: CASSFRGTGQPQHF. Variable domain in full (rest from reference TRBV5-8 and TRBJ1-5): EAGVTQSPTHLIKTRGQQATLRCSPISGHTSVYWYQQALGLGLQFLLWYDEGEERNRGNFPPRFSGRQFPNYSSELNVNALELEDSALYLCASSFRGTGQPQHFGDGTRLSIL.

This rearrangement joins TRBV5-4 to TRBJ1-2, with D maybe TRBD1 (5 bases). The V gene's germline CDR1 is SGHNT and CDR2 YYREEE (reference sequence). V lost 2 bases and J lost 3, with 11 bases in between. CDR3 length: 14 amino acids. The CDR3 bases are TGTGCCAGCAGCTTAGGTGGAGGGGACTATGGCTACACCTTC. Protein product: CASSLGGGDYGYTF.

This clone was seen a single time. V is TRBV19 and J is TRBJ1-4, with TRBD1 identical over 8 bases. CDR1 LNHDA and CDR2 SQIVND come from the germline V gene (reference sequence). CDR3 length equals 17 residues. After removal of 4 bases from V and 1 base from J, the junction contained 8 bases not matched to a gene. The CDR3 spells CASSTRTGYVTNEKLFF. The CDR3 bases are TGTGCCAGTAGTACCCGGACAGGGTACGTAACTAATGAAAAACTGTTTTTT.

The chain combines TRBV5-1 with TRBJ1-2; D is unclear. The V and J ends lost 3 bases and 5 bases respectively, with 20 bases between them. Germline V gene sequence: CDR1 SGHRS, CDR2 YFSETQ. The CDR3 has 16 residues. The CDR3 DNA reads TGCGCCAGCAGCTCCCTCGACCCGAGAGGGTCGTATGGCTACACCTTC. The encoded protein is CASSSLDPRGSYGYTF.

CDR3 sequence reads: CASSSSMDGNYEQYF. The DNA for the CDR3 is TGTGCCAGTAGCTCCTCTATGGACGGGAACTACGAGCAGTACTTC. The chain employs TRBV19 and TRBJ2-7, with a weak D call TRBD2 (5 bases). Germline lookup yields CDR1 LNHDA and CDR2 SQIVND (reference sequence). CDR3 length equals 15 residues. With 6 bases removed from V and 3 bases from J, the gap between germline ends came to 18 bases.

The chain links TRBV10-3 to TRBJ2-7; TRBD1 matches at 8 bases. The V segment lost 2 bases and the J segment 6 bases; nucleotides outside the gene matches: 6. Germline V CDR1 and CDR2: ENHRY, SYGVKD. This CDR3 comprises 14 residues. CDR3 coding DNA: TGTGCCATCAGTGAGACCCGGACAGGGTCCGAGCAGTACTTC. Translating gives CAISETRTGSEQYF.

The chain is built from TRBV12-3 or TRBV12-4 and TRBJ1-1; TRBD1 is a possible D gene (6 bases). The V end was cut by 6 bases, the J end by 5 bases, with 13 bases between. CDR3 size: 13 residues. CDR3: CASSRTGQTEAFF. The CDR3 nucleotides read TGTGCCAGCAGCCGAACCGGACAGACTGAAGCTTTCTTT.

The V call is TRBV19, the J call TRBJ2-7, with D possibly being TRBD1 (5 bases). Looked up from germline, CDR1 is LNHDA and CDR2 is SQIVND (reference sequence). V lost 4 bases and J 7 bases, leaving 11 bases between the germline ends. This CDR3 is 12 amino acids long. The CDR3 DNA sequence: TGTGCCAGTAGTAACAGGCCTACGGAGCAGTACTTC. Its protein product is CASSNRPTEQYF.

The V call is TRBV19, the J call TRBJ1-5; tentatively, D is TRBD1 (5 bases). V lost 3 bases to trimming and J lost 4 bases, with 10 bases between them. CDR1 LNHDA and CDR2 SQIVND come from the germline V gene (reference sequence). CDR3 length: 14 amino acids. The DNA of the CDR3 is TGTGCCAGTAGTATGTCACAGGTTAATCAGCCCCAGCATTTT. As protein: CASSMSQVNQPQHF.

This chain links TRBV5-1 with TRBJ2-3, with 9 positions matching TRBD2. J gave up 0 bases and V 4 bases, and 6 bases lay outside the gene matches. CDR1 SGHRS and CDR2 YFSETQ come from the germline V gene. This CDR3 contains 16 residues. The CDR3 coding sequence is TGCGCCAGCAGCCAGGGGACTAGCACCAGCACAGATACGCAGTATTTT. Its translation is CASSQGTSTSTDTQYF.

The genes are TRBV6-5 and TRBJ1-2, with D perhaps matching TRBD1 (6 bases). The CDR3 sequence is 14 residues long. Between the trimmed V and J ends, which lost 4 bases and 5 bases, there was a span of 14 bases. The V gene's germline CDR1 is MNHEY and CDR2 SVGAGI. Here the CDR3 reads CASSLQGLRYGYTF. As DNA, the CDR3 is TGTGCCAGCAGTTTACAGGGCTTGCGTTATGGCTACACCTTC.

V and J are TRBV18 and TRBJ1-1; a weak D match, TRBD1 (5 bases). V dropped 4 bases and J dropped 5 bases, with 11 bases sitting between them. CDR1 KGHSH and CDR2 LQKENI come from the germline V gene. The CDR3 length is 13 residues. The CDR3 spells CASSLGGWTEAFF. CDR3 sequence (DNA): TGTGCCAGCTCACTGGGGGGTTGGACTGAAGCTTTCTTT.

This chain links TRBV5-1 with TRBJ1-6; TRBD1 might be the D (6 bases). CDR1 SGHRS and CDR2 YFSETQ come from the germline V gene. V was clipped by 2 bases and J by 5 bases, with 11 bases between them. The CDR3 sequence is 15 residues long. CDR3 sequence: CASSLEGQNNSPLHF. The CDR3 bases are TGCGCCAGCAGCTTAGAAGGACAGAATAATTCACCCCTCCACTTT.

The chain couples TRBV5-4 to TRBJ2-1; 9 bases are a match to TRBD2. J lost 14 bases, V lost 1 base, and 22 bases had no gene match. This CDR3 contains 18 residues. Looked up from germline, CDR1 is SGHNT and CDR2 is YYREEE (reference sequence). CDR3 sequence: CASSLINQAGGWGGSEFF. The CDR3 region has the DNA TGTGCCAGCAGCTTGATAAATCAAGCGGGAGGTTGGGGTGGGAGTGAGTTCTTC.

V usage is TRBV18 and J usage is TRBJ1-2; D might be TRBD1 (5 bases). The CDR3 loop spans 13 amino acids. Germline V lookup: CDR1 KGHSH, CDR2 LQKENI. Trimming took off 3 bases at V and 4 bases at J, with 9 bases between the two ends. The DNA of the CDR3 is TGTGCCAGCTCACCCGGGGGGATCTATGGCTACACCTTC. This gives the protein CASSPGGIYGYTF.